The source of this T cell receptor beta chain is a study of blood T cell repertoires in COVID-19. As for the study in general: Sample material is recorded as cDNA or gDNA derived from T cells, B-cell-depleted T cells, or PBMCs.

Sequencing used immunoSEQ multiplex PCR; TCRdb keeps in-frame clones, though not all of them. Here the sample spans about 290,000 clones, around nine tenths being singletons. The CDR3 covers 16 residues. Germline values: CDR1 MNHNY, CDR2 SVGAGI (reference sequence). The ends lost 5 bases at V and 6 bases at J; junction bases unmatched: 9. Sequenced material: peripheral blood. The receptor was isolated from a woman aged 25 to 39 with COVID-19, enrolled during active disease. The chain is built from TRBV6-6 and TRBJ2-1, with 11 bases lining up with TRBD1. The CDR3 spells CASSPPGQGGVNEQFF. The CDR3 nucleotides read TGTGCCAGCAGTCCCCCGGGACAGGGGGGAGTCAATGAGCAGTTCTTC.